Following are 10 T cell receptor beta chains from one sample sequenced in a study of T-cell reconstitution after alpha-beta-depleted transplantation in children. As it was prepared, the TCRbeta library received unique molecular identifiers. Each CDR3 protein gets one entry after TCRdb re-called the PCR reads with MiXCR. The sample holds about 400,000 distinct CDR3 sequences, roughly 15% seen once. This sample comprised PBMCs, mostly from graft donor cells, obtained 360 days after TCRalphabeta/CD19-depleted stem cell transplant. The receptors were sampled from a boy younger than two who had a stem cell transplant for Wiskott-Aldrich syndrome, so the T cells may come from the graft donor.

This chain joins TRBV10-3 and TRBJ2-7, with TRBD1 identical over 8 bases. The CDR3 totals 16 residues. Trimming removed 4 bases from V and 2 bases from J; junction bases left unmatched: 10. CDR1 is ENHRY and CDR2 is SYGVKD in the germline V gene. The CDR3 sequence: CAISGPEDRETYEQYF. The CDR3, as DNA: TGTGCCATCAGTGGTCCCGAGGACAGGGAAACCTACGAGCAGTACTTC.

V usage is TRBV5-6 and J usage is TRBJ2-3; D unresolved. CDR1 and CDR2 (germline): SGHDT, YYEEEE. The V end was cut by 0 bases, the J end by 0 bases, with 8 bases between. CDR3 length: 15 amino acids. This CDR3 reads CASSLASTSTDTQYF. The CDR3 bases are TGTGCCAGCAGCTTGGCCAGTACTAGCACAGATACGCAGTATTTT.

This chain uses TRBV6-2 or TRBV6-3 with TRBJ2-3, with D possibly being TRBD1 (5 bases). The germline CDR1 and CDR2 sequences are MNHEY and SVGEGT. The CDR3 is made up of 16 amino acids. V was pared by 5 bases and J by 3 bases, with 18 bases between. The CDR3 sequence: CASSRRRGLGTDTQYF. The CDR3 DNA reads as TGTGCCAGCAGTCGACGAAGGGGTCTCGGGACAGATACGCAGTATTTT.

This sequence joins TRBV20-1 and TRBJ2-2; D may match TRBD1 or TRBD2 (5 bases each). Germline V gene sequence: CDR1 DFQATT, CDR2 SNEGSKA (reference sequence). Trimming removed 7 bases from V and 4 bases from J, with 10 bases in between. This CDR3 region has 12 residues. In DNA form, the CDR3 reads TGCAGTGGGTATGGGGGCACCGGGGAGCTGTTTTTT. Amino acid sequence: CSGYGGTGELFF.

The chain has TRBV18 and TRBJ2-1, with 10 bases matching TRBD2. J gave up 4 bases and V 6 bases, and 12 bases lay outside the gene matches. CDR1 and CDR2 (germline): KGHSH, LQKENI. This CDR3 spans 17 amino acids. CDR3 residues: CASSPSGGRVSYNEQFF. The CDR3 region has the DNA TGTGCCAGCTCCCCTAGCGGGGGCCGTGTCTCGTACAATGAGCAGTTCTTC.

CDR3 nucleotide sequence: TGTGCCAGCAAGCGGACAGGGGGCTGCGAGCAGTACTTC. Its translation is CASKRTGGCEQYF. The chain uses TRBV6-2 or TRBV6-3 and TRBJ2-7; 11 positions agree with TRBD1. Germline V lookup: CDR1 MNHEY, CDR2 SVGEGT. CDR3 length: 13 residues. V was pared by 7 bases and J by 6 bases, with 5 bases of the junction left unmatched.

This clonotype has just a few counts. The genes are TRBV10-3 and TRBJ2-2; no firm D call. Germline CDR1 ENHRY, CDR2 SYGVKD. The CDR3 is 16 amino acids. Trimming stripped 4 bases from V and 1 base from J, with 13 bases between. The CDR3 sequence: CAISGGPTVNTGELFF. In DNA form, the CDR3 reads TGTGCCATCAGTGGTGGTCCAACAGTGAACACCGGGGAGCTGTTTTTT.

This clonotype has ten or more counts. The chain joins TRBV12-3 or TRBV12-4 to TRBJ2-4; TRBD1 might be the D (6 bases). The CDR3 is 14 amino acids. The germline V and J ends were trimmed by 3 bases and 10 bases, with 16 bases remaining between them. CDR3 amino acids: CASSFLGIGTIQYF. As DNA, the CDR3 is TGTGCCAGCAGTTTTCTAGGCATCGGGACAATTCAGTACTTC.

CDR3 amino acids: CASSQWARPFEQYF. The CDR3, as DNA: TGTGCCAGCAGCCAGTGGGCACGTCCCTTCGAGCAGTACTTC. The V and J genes are TRBV21-1 and TRBJ2-7; TRBD1, the table's D call, was not compared with the DNA. TRBV21-1 is labeled a pseudogene. This CDR3 region has 14 residues.

This clonotype was counted many times. The chain couples TRBV7-8 to TRBJ2-2, with 10 bases lining up with TRBD2. The germline V gene encodes CDR1 SGHVS and CDR2 FQNEAQ. The CDR3 is made up of 16 amino acids. J gave up 8 bases and V 7 bases, and 13 bases lay outside the gene matches. CDR3 residues: CASTPSGGALIGELFF. In nucleotides, the CDR3 is TGTGCCAGCACCCCGAGCGGGGGGGCCTTAATAGGGGAGCTGTTTTTT.